Each of the 29 T cell receptor beta chains below was sequenced from the same sample in a study of blood T cell repertoires in COVID-19. Clones were read by immunoSEQ multiplex PCR, and TCRdb kept only the in-frame ones, dropping some. The sample carries some 250,000 clones, approximately 80% recorded once. The sample consisted of peripheral blood. Receptors originate from a man aged 25-45 years who had recovered from COVID-19.

The chain's CDR3 is CSVNQGREQYF. The CDR3 nucleotides read TGCAGCGTTAATCAGGGGAGAGAGCAGTACTTC. The chain uses TRBV29-1 and TRBJ2-7; D is perhaps TRBD1 (6 bases). The CDR3 is made up of 11 amino acids. The germline gives CDR1 SQVTM, CDR2 ANQGSEA. Trimming stripped 5 bases from V and 7 bases from J, with 12 bases between.

V and J are TRBV3-1 (or the pseudogene TRBV3-2) and TRBJ2-5; the match to TRBD2 covers 7 bases. Germline-derived CDR1 and CDR2 are LGHDT and YNNKEL (reference sequence). V trimming: 7 bases; J trimming: 4 bases; junction bases outside the gene matches: 6. This CDR3 contains 13 residues. The CDR3 sequence is CASTLGGGETQYF. The CDR3 bases are TGTGCCAGCACCCTTGGGGGGGGAGAGACCCAGTACTTC.

In DNA form, the CDR3 reads TGTGCCAGCTCACCTCCGGGACAGTCTGAAAAACTGTTTTTT. Its translation: CASSPPGQSEKLFF. V usage is TRBV18 and J usage is TRBJ1-4; 7 bases are a match to TRBD1. The trim removed 3 bases at V and 7 bases at J, leaving 5 bases unmatched. The germline V gene encodes CDR1 KGHSH and CDR2 LQKENI. The CDR3 totals 14 residues. The variable domain in full, with the rest retrieved from reference TRBV18 and TRBJ1-4, is NAGVMQNPRHLVRRRGQEARLRCSPMKGHSHVYWYRQLPEEGLKFMVYLQKENIIDESGMPKERFSAEFPKEGPSILRIQQVVRGDSAAYFCASSPPGQSEKLFFGSGTQLSVL.

V is TRBV5-5 and J is TRBJ2-1; tentative D call: TRBD2 (5 bases). CDR3 length: 14 amino acids. V was pared by 8 bases and J by 3 bases, with 15 bases between. Per the germline V gene, CDR1 is SGHKS and CDR2 is YYEKEE (reference sequence). The CDR3 coding sequence is TGTGCCAGGAGAGGGCGGACTTTCTACAATGAGCAGTTCTTC. Protein product: CARRGRTFYNEQFF.

J is TRBJ2-3 and V is TRBV5-1; 7 bases line up with TRBD1. Germline-derived CDR1 and CDR2 are SGHRS and YFSETQ. V lost 0 bases to trimming and J lost 2 bases; unmatched junction nucleotides: 9. The CDR3 length is 17 residues. Here the CDR3 reads CASSLVGQGVPTDTQYF. Written as DNA, the CDR3 is TGCGCCAGCAGCTTGGTGGGGCAGGGGGTCCCCACAGATACGCAGTATTTT.

The chain is built from TRBV5-1 and TRBJ2-1, with TRBD2 as a possible D gene (5 bases). CDR1 SGHRS and CDR2 YFSETQ come from the germline V gene. Trimming stripped 6 bases from V and 6 bases from J, with 13 bases between. This CDR3 comprises 13 residues. In DNA form, the CDR3 reads TGCGCCAGCACCCCCGGGGTGGGCAATGAGCAGTTCTTC. Encoded protein: CASTPGVGNEQFF.

In this sample, this clone turned up a few times. The genes are TRBV7-9 and TRBJ2-1, with D maybe TRBD2 (5 bases). The germline gives CDR1 SEHNR, CDR2 FQNEAQ (reference sequence). The CDR3 has 14 residues. Trimming pared 1 base from V and 5 bases from J, leaving 9 bases between. In DNA, the CDR3 is TGTGCCAGCAGCTTAGTAAGGACTGACAATGAGCAGTTCTTC. Protein product: CASSLVRTDNEQFF.

The V call is TRBV6-5, the J call TRBJ1-5; possible D gene TRBD1, 5 bases. V was clipped by 5 bases and J by 1 base, with 9 bases between them. Germline assignment: CDR1 MNHEY and CDR2 SVGAGI. The CDR3 runs to 14 residues. This chain's CDR3 is CASSRRQSNQPQHF. The CDR3 DNA reads TGTGCCAGCAGTCGAAGACAGAGCAATCAGCCCCAGCATTTT.

The chain uses TRBV5-1 and TRBJ2-5; 7 bases are shared with TRBD2. The CDR3 spans 16 residues. The V gene's germline CDR1 is SGHRS and CDR2 YFSETQ. Trimming took 7 bases from V and 5 from J; bases not matched to a gene: 17. The CDR3 region is CASSVDGAGDAETQYF. In DNA form, the CDR3 reads TGCGCCAGCTCCGTGGACGGGGCGGGGGACGCGGAGACCCAGTACTTC.

This chain links TRBV6-2 or TRBV6-3 with TRBJ2-7, with 7 positions matching TRBD1. The length of the CDR3 is 13 residues. Losses at the gene ends were 6 bases for V and 2 bases for J; bases not matched to a gene: 4. From germline, CDR1 is MNHEY and CDR2 SVGEGT. The CDR3, as DNA: TGTGCCAGCAGCCGAGGACAGGCCTACGAGCAGTACGTC. Protein sequence: CASSRGQAYEQYV.

The J gene is TRBJ1-1, the V gene TRBV5-8; D may be TRBD1 (6 bases). CDR3 length: 13 amino acids. Germline loops: CDR1 SGHTS, CDR2 YDEGEE. Deletions cut 4 bases from V and 9 bases from J, with 16 bases between. The CDR3 nucleotides are TGTGCCAGCAGCCTGGGACCCGACAGGAAAGCTTTCTTT. Amino acids: CASSLGPDRKAFF.

This clone was picked up a small number of times. This chain connects TRBV9 to TRBJ2-1; 15 positions agree with TRBD2. The germline CDR1 and CDR2 sequences are SGDLS and YYNGEE. V lost 0 bases and J lost 9; bases outside the gene matches: 1. This CDR3 is 15 amino acids long. The CDR3: CASSVGTSGGAEQFF. CDR3 in DNA: TGTGCCAGCAGCGTAGGGACTAGCGGGGGGGCTGAGCAGTTCTTC.

The chain recombines TRBV24-1 with TRBJ2-3; 8 positions match TRBD2. V lost 4 bases, J lost 2 bases, and 7 bases stayed unmatched. Looked up from germline, CDR1 is KGHDR and CDR2 is SFDVKD. The CDR3 length is 16 residues. CDR3 bases: TGTGCCACCAGTGAGGCCACTAGCGGCCACACAGATACGCAGTATTTT. Translating it yields CATSEATSGHTDTQYF.

J is TRBJ1-2 and V is TRBV11-3; 10 nucleotides match TRBD1. The CDR3 extends over 15 amino acids. V was clipped by 1 base and J by 5 bases; unmatched bases: 4. The V gene's germline CDR1 is SGHNT and CDR2 YENEEA. CDR3 loop: CASSLGTGGGYGYTF. CDR3 DNA sequence: TGTGCCAGCAGCTTAGGGACAGGGGGGGGATATGGCTACACCTTC.

As for this clone: Other nucleotide sequences from this sample produce the same CDR3. This sequence joins TRBV6-5 and TRBJ2-3, with a possible D match to TRBD1 (6 bases). The CDR3 extends over 15 amino acids. Trimming removed 0 bases at V and 0 bases at J, with 7 bases between. Looked up from germline, CDR1 is MNHEY and CDR2 is SVGAGI. The CDR3, as DNA: TGTGCCAGCAGTTACTCCAGGGGCAGCACAGATACGCAGTATTTT. This sequence encodes CASSYSRGSTDTQYF.

This chain joins TRBV27 and TRBJ1-2, with 7 bases identical to TRBD1. CDR1 MNHEY and CDR2 SMNVEV come from the germline V gene (reference sequence). Trimming removed 5 bases from V and 4 bases from J; junction bases left unmatched: 7. The CDR3 is 14 residues long. The CDR3 loop is CASSLRGSGYGYTF. The CDR3 DNA reads as TGTGCCAGCAGTCTCAGGGGGTCTGGCTATGGCTACACCTTC.

DNA for the CDR3: TGTGCCAGCAGCGTGAGACTAGCAGACACCGGGGAGCTGTTTTTT. It specifies CASSVRLADTGELFF. J is TRBJ2-2 and V is TRBV9, with 7 positions matching TRBD2. The CDR3 has 15 residues. The V segment lost 2 bases and the J segment 3 bases; nucleotides outside the gene matches: 4. Per the germline V gene, CDR1 is SGDLS and CDR2 is YYNGEE.

The J gene is TRBJ1-5, the V gene TRBV10-3; D remains ambiguous. The CDR3 runs to 12 residues. Germline V gene lookup returns CDR1 ENHRY and CDR2 SYGVKD. V was clipped by 3 bases and J by 8 bases, with 8 bases between them. The CDR3 spells CAISDSTEPQHF. CDR3 bases: TGTGCCATCAGTGATTCTACAGAGCCCCAGCATTTT.

J is TRBJ2-7 and V is TRBV12-3 or TRBV12-4, with a tentative D call TRBD1 (6 bases). V lost 7 bases to trimming and J lost 9 bases, with 19 bases between them. CDR3 length: 13 residues. The CDR3 DNA reads TGTGCCAGCACCGCGAACAGGGCCCTTGGGCAGTACTTC. It yields the protein CASTANRALGQYF.

CDR3 DNA: TGTGCCAGCTCACCAAAAGCTGTCGCAGGGCTATACGAGCAGTACGTC. Translation: CASSPKAVAGLYEQYV. This rearrangement joins TRBV18 to TRBJ2-7; TRBD1 might be the D (5 bases). Germline-derived CDR1 and CDR2 are KGHSH and LQKENI. V dropped 2 bases and J dropped 4 bases, with 18 bases sitting between them. The CDR3 runs to 16 residues.

This sequence joins TRBV7-9 and TRBJ2-7; TRBD2 agrees at 9 bases. The length of the CDR3 is 14 residues. Germline CDR1 SEHNR, CDR2 FQNEAQ (reference sequence). V lost 2 bases, J lost 6 bases, and 5 bases stayed unmatched. The CDR3 nucleotides are TGTGCCAGCAGCTTATCGGGCGGGGGGGCCGAGCAGTACTTC. This encodes CASSLSGGGAEQYF.

The chain links TRBV11-2 to TRBJ1-6; TRBD1 agrees at 7 bases. CDR3 size: 14 residues. V lost 3 bases to trimming and J lost 8 bases; unmatched junction nucleotides: 4. The V gene's germline CDR1 is SGHAT and CDR2 FQNNGV. CDR3 bases: TGTGCCAGCAGCTTCGACAGGGTGGATTCACCCCTCCACTTT. It encodes CASSFDRVDSPLHF.

J is TRBJ1-5 and V is TRBV28, with 9 bases lining up with TRBD1. This CDR3 is 15 amino acids long. Trimming cost V 7 bases and J 5 bases; bases outside gene matches: 9. CDR1 is MDHEN, CDR2 SYDVKM, per germline. The CDR3 loop reads CASTSGDRAHQPQHF. Here the CDR3 DNA reads TGTGCCAGCACCTCGGGGGACAGGGCGCATCAGCCCCAGCATTTT.

The gene calls are TRBV19 and TRBJ1-2; D ambiguous. Germline V lookup: CDR1 LNHDA, CDR2 SQIVND (reference sequence). Trimming shortened V by 5 bases and J by 2 bases, and 9 bases separated the two germline ends. The CDR3 runs 13 residues. For the CDR3, the DNA is TGTGCCAGTAGTCGAGCCCTCAACTATGGCTACACCTTC. Its protein product is CASSRALNYGYTF. Looking up the rest from reference TRBV19 and TRBJ1-2 gives the full variable domain: DGGITQSPKYLFRKEGQNVTLSCEQNLNHDAMYWYRQDPGQGLRLIYYSQIVNDFQKGDIAEGYSVSREKKESFPLTVTSAQKNPTAFYLCASSRALNYGYTFGSGTRLTVV.

The gene calls are TRBV12-3 or TRBV12-4 and TRBJ2-3, with no clear D. The CDR3 is made up of 11 amino acids. V shed 6 bases and J shed 11 bases, with 12 bases lying between them. The DNA of the CDR3 is TGTGCCAGCAGCGCAGACACGCAGCAGTATTTT. It codes for CASSADTQQYF.

This chain links TRBV27 with TRBJ2-1; TRBD1 matches at 7 bases. This CDR3 region has 15 residues. CDR1 MNHEY and CDR2 SMNVEV come from the germline V gene (reference sequence). J was trimmed by 3 bases and V by 3 bases; bases with no gene match: 5. CDR3 sequence reads: CASSLVGGFYNEQFF. The CDR3 DNA follows: TGTGCCAGCAGTTTGGTAGGGGGCTTCTACAATGAGCAGTTCTTC.

The genes are TRBV12-5 and TRBJ2-1, with 7 bases aligning to TRBD2. This CDR3 comprises 16 residues. CDR1 LGHNT and CDR2 FRNRAP come from the germline V gene. V lost 0 bases to trimming and J lost 5 bases; unmatched junction nucleotides: 7. The CDR3 sequence: CASGLVGLAENNEQFF. Written as DNA, the CDR3 is TGTGCTAGTGGTTTGGTCGGTCTAGCGGAGAACAATGAGCAGTTCTTC.

This rearrangement joins TRBV7-2 to TRBJ1-2, with 10 bases matching TRBD1. Trimming took 5 bases from V and 7 from J; bases not matched to a gene: 7. CDR1 is SGHTA, CDR2 FQGNSA, per germline. The CDR3 totals 14 residues. The CDR3 DNA is TGTGCCAGCAGCCAGGACAGGGGGGGTGGTGGCTACACCTTC. It is translated as CASSQDRGGGGYTF. Full variable domain (outside the CDR3, taken from reference TRBV7-2 and TRBJ1-2): GAGVSQSPSNKVTEKGKDVELRCDPISGHTALYWYRQSLGQGLEFLIYFQGNSAPDKSGLPSDRFSAERTGGSVSTLTIQRTQQEDSAVYLCASSQDRGGGGYTFGSGTRLTVV.

This rearrangement joins TRBV6-2 or TRBV6-3 to TRBJ2-2, with D possibly TRBD2 on 6 matching bases. Per germline, CDR1 MNHEY and CDR2 SVGEGT. The ends were cut back, 2 bases at V and 1 base at J, with 17 bases in the middle. The CDR3 is made up of 18 amino acids. The CDR3 loop reads CASSYPPEAGQNTGELFF. The CDR3, as DNA: TGTGCCAGCAGTTACCCCCCCGAGGCGGGGCAGAACACCGGGGAGCTGTTTTTT.